This paragraph covers one TCR beta chain sequence. Its recognized antigen is unknown. It has no much larger one-base neighbor in the sample; base qualities were not kept. The immunoSEQ Assay, a bias-controlled multiplex PCR, was used to amplify TCRbeta CDR3 regions from genomic DNA. In the paper's pipeline: Nucleated cell counts per sample were estimated from amplification of reference gene primers within the assay. Sequence reads were collapsed and filtered to measure the absolute abundance of every unique TCRbeta CDR3 rearrangement. For each sample, productive Simpson clonality was calculated by taking the square root of Simpson's diversity index across productive rearrangements. Not all clones reach the TCRdb copy of this immuneACCESS table, which keeps in-frame sequences only. Checked studies attribute under half of the gap to unresolved V genes and leave the rest unexplained. V, J and clone size derive from that table, while D and trimming were established from the DNA sequence. For this sample the table gives 370,000 or so clones, of which roughly 86% were detected only once. The ten largest account for approximately 1.2% of the sample.

The data derive from a study of blood T cell repertoires in COVID-19 (dated by TCRdb to 2020 to 2021). Regarding the complete study: Collaborator samples came from the United States, Italy and Spain and covered acute and convalescent phases of COVID-19. Where available, HLA class I and class II types were obtained from metadata supplied by the sample provider rather than from assay-based typing. The repertoires were made available in a free public database intended to serve as a resource for research on the immune response to SARS-CoV-2. Sample metadata almost always included a de-identified subject ID, COVID-19 status, age in years and sex. The samples were drawn from the first 160 participants of the ongoing ImmuneRACE study and from under 1,500 subjects provided by 6 global collaborators. The material from the prospective study consisted of cDNA or gDNA derived from T cells, B-cell-depleted T cells, or PBMCs. Subjects who had been exposed to COVID-19, were actively infected with it, or had recovered from it provided the deeply sampled blood TCRbeta repertoires that made up the dataset.

Unmatched junction bases come to 7, with V trimmed by 3 bases and J by 7 bases. The CDR3 has 15 amino acids, counting the end cysteine and phenylalanine. Of all the DNA, just the CDR3 is kept, 45 bases in frame from base 1. For CDR1 and CDR2, the germline V gene lists SGHRS and YFSETQ. What the research found in general, with its limitations: The quantity of clinical and demographic metadata differed by source and by participant and was supplied without curation.

Enrolling through a virtual design, the prospective study's participants ranged in age from roughly 18 to 89 years and lived across roughly 24 United States geographic areas. In the prospective study, cohorts were assigned on the basis of participant-reported clinical history obtained from a screening survey and a study questionnaire. ImmuneRACE Cohort 3 recovered participants were defined by two consecutive negative NP/OP PCR tests, healthcare professional clearance, or symptom resolution. In the prospective study, whole blood, serum and a nasopharyngeal or oropharyngeal swab were collected from each participant by mobile phlebotomists. Participants in the prospective study had the option to provide additional blood draws and questionnaires over a 2-month period. Prospective study blood samples were shipped either frozen or at room temperature before DNA extraction.

Sequences were obtained from PBMCs or T cells enriched from blood (not recorded which). The TCR sequence derives from a man under 40 who had recovered from COVID-19. This sequence uses TRBV5-1 and TRBJ2-2; 9 of the junction bases match TRBD2. The CDR3 protein: CASSSDSGGIGELFF. The nucleotide sequence reads as follows: TGCGCCAGCAGCTCGGATAGCGGGGGTATCGGGGAGCTGTTTTTT.